This T cell receptor beta chain derives from a study of T cell responses to AZD1222 COVID-19 vaccine. Study observations and caveats: Spike-wide vaccine-associated CD4 TCRs dominated at 160-218 and 743-854.

Assay used: immunoSEQ multiplex PCR; TCRdb lists only in-frame clones, some missing. The table records approximately 200,000 clones, around 86% of them present only once. Remarks on this clone: Its antigen is not known.

Germline trimming cut 6 bases from V and 3 bases from J; bases unmatched to any gene: 4. CDR1 is LNHNV, CDR2 YYDKDF, per germline (reference sequence). CDR3 length: 14 residues. This clonotype was sampled from an adult in good health. The sequences come from peripheral blood, collected on day 0 of MenACWY control vaccination. The gene calls are TRBV15 and TRBJ2-7, with 11 bases that match TRBD2. The CDR3 DNA reads TGTGCCACCAGTACCGGGACTAGCGGCTACGAGCAGTACTTC. As protein: CATSTGTSGYEQYF.